These 32 T cell receptor beta chains were sequenced from one sample in a study of T cell responses to AZD1222 COVID-19 vaccine. The assay was immunoSEQ multiplex PCR, and TCRdb's table has in-frame clones only and misses some. The profile shows more than 95,000 clones, about 80% of them singletons. Sequenced here: peripheral blood, sampled on day 0 of AZD1222 vaccination. Receptors were obtained from an adult in good health.

Of note for this clone: Different DNA sequences within this sample yield the same CDR3. The chain carries TRBV10-3 and TRBJ1-5; D is unclear. Trimming took off 4 bases at V and 4 bases at J, with 8 bases between the two ends. The CDR3 contains 13 residues. Germline CDR1 is ENHRY and CDR2 is SYGVKD. CDR3 nucleotides: TGTGCCATCAGTGCGGCGGGGAATCAGCCCCAGCATTTT. This translates into CAISAAGNQPQHF.

This clone was counted a few times. The CDR3 is CASSVTSGVWGNEQFF. The CDR3 DNA is TGTGCCAGCAGCGTTACTAGCGGGGTCTGGGGCAATGAGCAGTTCTTC. The rearrangement joins TRBV5-4 to TRBJ2-1; 10 bases are shared with TRBD2. Germline CDR1 and CDR2: SGHNT and YYREEE (reference sequence). This CDR3 is 16 amino acids long. Losses at the gene ends were 4 bases for V and 6 bases for J; bases not matched to a gene: 10.

This chain connects TRBV6-2 or TRBV6-3 to TRBJ2-2, with D possibly being TRBD1 or TRBD2 (5 bases each). With 6 bases removed from V and 0 bases from J, the gap between germline ends came to 20 bases. CDR3 length: 18 residues. Germline lookup yields CDR1 MNHEY and CDR2 SVGEGT. Here the CDR3 DNA reads TGTGCCAGCAGCATAAGAAAAAGGGACCATACGAACACCGGGGAGCTGTTTTTT. This codes for CASSIRKRDHTNTGELFF.

This clone was counted a few times. The genes are TRBV4-1 and TRBJ1-4, with D unclear. Germline lookup yields CDR1 MGHRA and CDR2 YSYEKL. The CDR3 runs 16 residues. V lost 5 bases and J 4 bases, leaving 17 bases between the germline ends. Here the CDR3 reads CASSTSQRSDNEKLFF. CDR3 sequence (DNA): TGCGCCAGCAGCACCAGCCAACGGAGCGATAATGAAAAACTGTTTTTT.

The chain joins TRBV9 to TRBJ1-3; 7 positions match TRBD1. From germline, CDR1 is SGDLS and CDR2 YYNGEE. V lost 0 bases and J lost 3; bases outside the gene matches: 6. This CDR3 comprises 16 residues. Written as DNA, the CDR3 is TGTGCCAGCAGCGTAGAAGGGGGCCCCTTTGGAAACACCATATATTTT. This gives the protein CASSVEGGPFGNTIYF.

In this sample, this clone turned up once. Other nucleotide sequences in the sample specify the same CDR3. The genes are TRBV5-1 and TRBJ1-1; no definite D call. From germline, CDR1 is SGHRS and CDR2 YFSETQ. The V end was cut by 2 bases, the J end by 1 base, with 6 bases between. CDR3 length: 13 amino acids. In DNA form, the CDR3 reads TGCGCCAGCAGCTTCGGCGGGAACACTGAAGCTTTCTTT. This sequence encodes CASSFGGNTEAFF.

In the case of this clone: A read error may account for a junction end that differs from germline. This chain uses TRBV7-8 with TRBJ2-7; D unclear. Per the germline V gene, CDR1 is SGHVS and CDR2 is FQNEAQ. The CDR3 contains 14 residues. DNA for the CDR3: TGTGCCAGCAGCTTACGATCCCACTCCGACGAGCAGTACTTC. Translation gives CASSLRSHSDEQYF.

V is TRBV27 and J is TRBJ2-1; D is perhaps TRBD2 (7 bases). CDR1 is MNHEY and CDR2 is SMNVEV in the germline V gene (reference sequence). The CDR3 totals 15 residues. Trimming shortened V by 3 bases and J by 4 bases, and 13 bases separated the two germline ends. CDR3 coding DNA: TGTGCCAGCAGTTTGAGGGGGGGAGTATACAATGAGCAGTTCTTC. Its translation is CASSLRGGVYNEQFF.

This clone was observed a single time. The chain links TRBV5-8 to TRBJ1-2, with a possible D match to TRBD1 (5 bases). This CDR3 contains 12 residues. Germline assignment: CDR1 SGHTS and CDR2 YDEGEE. V lost 4 bases and J 5 bases, leaving 9 bases between the germline ends. The CDR3, as DNA: TGTGCCAGCAGCGAGGGACCGTATGGCTACACCTTC. Its protein is CASSEGPYGYTF.

The chain combines TRBV5-6 with TRBJ1-2; the match to TRBD1 covers 9 bases. This CDR3 has 14 residues. Unmatched junction bases numbered 6, after V lost 5 bases and J lost 4 bases. From germline, CDR1 is SGHDT and CDR2 YYEEEE. CDR3 sequence reads: CASREQGAIYGYTF. Written as DNA, the CDR3 is TGTGCCAGCAGGGAACAGGGGGCGATCTATGGCTACACCTTC.

This clone came up a few times. This rearrangement joins TRBV14 to TRBJ1-2; 7 nucleotides agree with TRBD1. The CDR3 covers 15 residues. The germline CDR1 and CDR2 sequences are SGHDN and FVKESK. V was clipped by 2 bases and J by 6 bases; unmatched bases: 9. The CDR3 protein is CASSQISGTAHGYTF. CDR3 DNA: TGTGCCAGCAGCCAAATCTCCGGGACAGCCCATGGCTACACCTTC.

The rearrangement joins TRBV2 to TRBJ2-2, with 7 bases matching TRBD2. In germline, CDR1 is SNHLY, CDR2 FYNNEI. Trimming took 4 bases from V and 0 from J; bases not matched to a gene: 2. The CDR3 length is 15 residues. The CDR3 spells CASSGAGANTGELFF. The DNA of the CDR3 is TGTGCCAGCAGTGGGGCGGGGGCGAACACCGGGGAGCTGTTTTTT. The whole variable domain, filled in from reference TRBV2 and TRBJ2-2, reads EPEVTQTPSHQVTQMGQEVILRCVPISNHLYFYWYRQILGQKVEFLVSFYNNEISEKSEIFDDQFSVERPDGSNFTLKIRSTKLEDSAMYFCASSGAGANTGELFFGEGSRLTVL.

This clone has only one observation. The chain joins TRBV28 to TRBJ1-5, with D possibly matching TRBD1 (6 bases). The CDR3 length is 14 residues. V gave up 1 base and J gave up 3 bases, with 7 bases separating them. The germline gives CDR1 MDHEN, CDR2 SYDVKM. The CDR3 sequence: CASSLSGVNQPQHF. CDR3 bases: TGTGCCAGCAGTTTATCAGGGGTCAATCAGCCCCAGCATTTT.

The chain employs TRBV10-1 and TRBJ2-2, with a tentative D call TRBD2 (6 bases). V was shortened by 4 bases and J by 10 bases, with 13 bases between the two germline ends. CDR1 WNHNN and CDR2 SYGVQD come from the germline V gene (reference sequence). The CDR3 length is 13 residues. DNA for the CDR3: TGCGCCAGCAGTGGGACCCTGCGGGAGGAGCTGTTTTTT. Its translation: CASSGTLREELFF.

The chain combines TRBV15 with TRBJ1-1, with 8 positions matching TRBD1. The germline CDR1 and CDR2 sequences are LNHNV and YYDKDF (reference sequence). The trim removed 1 base at V and 1 base at J, leaving 5 bases unmatched. This CDR3 has 16 residues. The CDR3 loop is CATSRARDRRNTEAFF. Written as DNA, the CDR3 is TGTGCCACCAGCAGAGCGAGGGACAGGAGGAACACTGAAGCTTTCTTT.

This clone has a single count. The rearrangement uses TRBV7-8 and TRBJ2-7, with a possible D match to TRBD1 (6 bases). Deletions cut 8 bases from V and 6 bases from J, with 23 bases between. The CDR3 covers 15 residues. CDR1 is SGHVS and CDR2 is FQNEAQ in the germline V gene. In nucleotides, the CDR3 is TGTGCCAGCGGAGAGGGGGACGGGGCCGCGGTCGAGCAGTACTTC. Encoded protein: CASGEGDGAAVEQYF.

The chain joins TRBV7-2 to TRBJ2-2, with TRBD1 matching over 9 bases. Germline CDR1 reads SGHTA; CDR2 reads FQGNSA. The CDR3 length is 15 residues. J gave up 4 bases and V 5 bases, and 5 bases lay outside the gene matches. The CDR3 bases are TGTGCCAGCAGCGTCCGACAGGGGGGCACCGGGGAGCTGTTTTTT. The encoded protein is CASSVRQGGTGELFF.

The chain employs TRBV10-1 and TRBJ2-5; D is unresolved. The V end lost 2 bases, the J end lost 1 base, and 8 bases lay between the germline ends. The CDR3 spans 14 residues. Germline values: CDR1 WNHNN, CDR2 SYGVQD (reference sequence). The CDR3 here is CASSELKPQETQYF. In DNA, the CDR3 is TGCGCCAGCAGTGAGCTGAAGCCCCAAGAGACCCAGTACTTC.

This rearrangement joins TRBV5-8 to TRBJ2-3; 7 nucleotides line up with TRBD1. CDR1 SGHTS and CDR2 YDEGEE come from the germline V gene. V gave up 6 bases and J gave up 4 bases; unmatched junction bases: 11. The CDR3 totals 15 residues. The CDR3 sequence: CASNLNRGGSDTQYF. The CDR3 nucleotides read TGTGCCAGCAACCTAAACAGGGGCGGGTCAGATACGCAGTATTTT.

V usage is TRBV2 and J usage is TRBJ1-3; D is unclear. Trimming left V 4 bases short and J 4 bases short, with 8 bases between. Germline CDR1 SNHLY, CDR2 FYNNEI. CDR3 length: 13 amino acids. The CDR3, as DNA: TGTGCCAGCAGTGTTTCACAGGGAAACACCATATATTTT. Its translation: CASSVSQGNTIYF. The full variable domain, completed using reference TRBV2 and TRBJ1-3, is EPEVTQTPSHQVTQMGQEVILRCVPISNHLYFYWYRQILGQKVEFLVSFYNNEISEKSEIFDDQFSVERPDGSNFTLKIRSTKLEDSAMYFCASSVSQGNTIYFGEGSWLTVV.

V gene TRBV5-1 combines with J gene TRBJ2-2; unclear D gene. CDR1 SGHRS and CDR2 YFSETQ come from the germline V gene. V was cut by 5 bases and J by 0 bases, with 11 bases left in between. The CDR3 totals 15 residues. In nucleotides, the CDR3 is TGCGCCAGCAGAGAACAAAGGGCGAACACCGGGGAGCTGTTTTTT. Translated: CASREQRANTGELFF. The full variable domain, with the rest looked up from reference TRBV5-1 and TRBJ2-2, is KAGVTQTPRYLIKTRGQQVTLSCSPISGHRSVSWYQQTPGQGLQFLFEYFSETQRNKGNFPGRFSGRQFSNSRSEMNVSTLELGDSALYLCASREQRANTGELFFGEGSRLTVL.

The genes are TRBV7-9 and TRBJ2-5, with 11 bases matching TRBD1. V gave up 3 bases and J gave up 5 bases; unmatched junction bases: 8. The germline V gene encodes CDR1 SEHNR and CDR2 FQNEAQ (reference sequence). CDR3 size: 16 residues. DNA for the CDR3: TGTGCCAGCAGCTTTCCGGGACAGGGGGGTTTGGAGACCCAGTACTTC. This translates into CASSFPGQGGLETQYF.

The chain recombines TRBV11-2 with TRBJ2-1; 8 nucleotides match TRBD2. Germline V gene lookup returns CDR1 SGHAT and CDR2 FQNNGV. The V segment lost 0 bases and the J segment 4 bases; nucleotides outside the gene matches: 2. This CDR3 is 15 amino acids long. As DNA, the CDR3 is TGTGCCAGCAGCTTAGACGGGGGGGCTTACAATGAGCAGTTCTTC. Translation gives CASSLDGGAYNEQFF.

The chain uses TRBV2 and TRBJ2-3, with 8 bases aligning to TRBD2. V gave up 3 bases and J gave up 6 bases; unmatched junction bases: 11. Germline lookup yields CDR1 SNHLY and CDR2 FYNNEI. The CDR3 has 16 amino acids. CDR3 sequence: CASSDASGLVHDTQYF. In DNA form, the CDR3 reads TGTGCCAGCAGTGACGCCTCGGGACTAGTTCATGATACGCAGTATTTT.

J is TRBJ1-3 and V is TRBV6-5, with D unclear. The CDR3 consists of 15 residues. Germline assignment: CDR1 MNHEY and CDR2 SVGAGI. Trimming took off 6 bases at V and 3 bases at J, with 15 bases between the two ends. The CDR3 sequence is CASSSLAMGGNTIYF. In DNA form, the CDR3 reads TGTGCCAGCAGCTCCCTGGCGATGGGTGGAAACACCATATATTTT.

The chain recombines TRBV6-5 with TRBJ1-1, with D unclear. This CDR3 comprises 13 residues. Germline loops: CDR1 MNHEY, CDR2 SVGAGI. Trimming took 4 bases from V and 1 from J, leaving 7 bases between them. The CDR3 is CASSSAGNTEAFF. CDR3 sequence (DNA): TGTGCCAGCAGTTCTGCGGGGAACACTGAAGCTTTCTTT.

V gene TRBV5-1 combines with J gene TRBJ2-1, with D perhaps assigned TRBD1 or TRBD2 (5 bases each). The CDR3 covers 15 residues. Germline CDR1 and CDR2: SGHRS and YFSETQ. The V end was cut by 4 bases, the J end by 0 bases, with 11 bases between. DNA of the CDR3: TGCGCCAGCAGCCGGGCAGGGAGCTCCTACAATGAGCAGTTCTTC. Protein: CASSRAGSSYNEQFF.

The chain combines TRBV7-9 with TRBJ2-1; a weak D match, TRBD1 (6 bases). The CDR3 covers 15 residues. Germline values: CDR1 SEHNR, CDR2 FQNEAQ (reference sequence). Trimming stripped 3 bases from V and 9 bases from J, with 18 bases between. The CDR3 sequence: CASSFFRGSAAEQFF. CDR3 DNA: TGTGCCAGCAGCTTTTTCAGGGGTAGTGCGGCTGAGCAGTTCTTC.

The V and J genes are TRBV4-3 and TRBJ1-5; weak D call: TRBD1 (6 bases). The CDR3 contains 15 residues. Looked up from germline, CDR1 is LGHNA and CDR2 is YSLEER. Trimming left V 1 base short and J 6 bases short, with 13 bases between. In nucleotides, the CDR3 is TGCGCCAGCAGCCAAGGCAGGGCCAGGGGTCAGCCCCAGCATTTT. Its protein is CASSQGRARGQPQHF.

This sequence joins TRBV9 and TRBJ2-7; 11 nucleotides agree with TRBD1. V lost 0 bases, J lost 7 bases, and 6 bases stayed unmatched. Germline CDR1 is SGDLS and CDR2 is YYNGEE. CDR3 size: 15 residues. CDR3 DNA sequence: TGTGCCAGCAGCGTAGTCGGGACAGGGGGTGATGAGCAGTACTTC. Its protein product is CASSVVGTGGDEQYF.

The chain recombines TRBV4-1 with TRBJ1-5; D uncertain. Trimming removed 2 bases from V and 4 bases from J, with 6 bases in between. In germline, CDR1 is MGHRA, CDR2 YSYEKL. The CDR3 consists of 13 residues. The CDR3 sequence: CASSQSRNQPQHF. Here the CDR3 DNA reads TGCGCCAGCAGCCAAAGCCGAAATCAGCCCCAGCATTTT.

V and J are TRBV5-1 and TRBJ1-3; TRBD1 agrees at 10 bases. J was trimmed by 4 bases and V by 0 bases; bases with no gene match: 4. Germline V CDR1 and CDR2: SGHRS, YFSETQ. The CDR3 loop spans 16 amino acids. The CDR3 DNA is TGCGCCAGCAGCTTGGCGGGACAGGGGAGAGGAAACACCATATATTTT. This gives the protein CASSLAGQGRGNTIYF.